Listed here are 2 T cell receptor beta chains from one sample, sequenced in a study of cytomegalovirus exposure and HLA in healthy donors. It was with 60 Vbeta and 13 Jbeta primers that the PCR ran. TCRdb's copy holds only in-frame clones and misses some; the assay was immunoSEQ multiplex PCR. The repertoire consists of over 150,000 clones, with about two thirds occurring once and the leading ten covering just under 4.5%. Sequenced input: PBMCs. The source of these receptors is a woman younger than 30 in good health and CMV-seropositive.

Only one count was recorded for this clone. The gene calls are TRBV15 and TRBJ2-5, with D perhaps TRBD1 (5 bases). The end of the DNA fits TRBJ2-7 better, so the J call may be wrong. Germline V lookup: CDR1 LNHNV, CDR2 YYDKDF (reference sequence). There are 15 residues in the CDR3. As DNA, the CDR3 is TGTGCCACCAGCAGAGATCGGCTGGGGCGCTACGAGCAGTACTTC. It encodes CATSRDRLGRYEQYF.

V is TRBV27 and J is TRBJ2-1; 15 bases agree with TRBD2. The CDR3 loop spans 14 amino acids. Germline CDR1 MNHEY, CDR2 SMNVEV (reference sequence). Losses at the gene ends were 9 bases for V and 11 bases for J; bases not matched to a gene: 8. CDR3 region: CASLGLAGGSKQFF. CDR3 in DNA: TGTGCCAGTTTAGGACTAGCGGGGGGGTCTAAGCAGTTCTTC.